A single sample gave rise to the 18 T cell receptor beta chains below, sequenced in a study of cytotoxic CD8 clonotypes in ibrutinib-treated CLL. Produced via immunoSEQ multiplex PCR; TCRdb's table is partial and in-frame only. This sample carries 50,000 to 65,000 clones, approximately 62% of them seen once, and the ten largest clones take under 15%. Sequenced material: PBMCs, taken after 12 months of ibrutinib treatment. The receptor source for this set is a human donor with chronic lymphocytic leukemia.

The chain recombines TRBV7-2 with TRBJ1-5; D remains unclear. CDR1 SGHTA and CDR2 FQGNSA come from the germline V gene. V was trimmed by 1 base and J by 3 bases, leaving 7 bases between them. The CDR3 contains 14 residues. The CDR3 DNA is TGTGCCAGCAGCTTAGATCAGGTCAATCAGCCCCAGCATTTT. Protein sequence: CASSLDQVNQPQHF.

The chain combines TRBV5-1 with TRBJ2-6, with 7 bases that match TRBD1. This CDR3 comprises 16 residues. The V and J ends lost 4 bases and 0 bases, in that order; junction bases with no gene match: 4. CDR1 is SGHRS and CDR2 is YFSETQ in the germline V gene. Here the CDR3 DNA reads TGCGCCAGCAGCAGGGGACAGTCCTCTGGGGCCAACGTCCTGACTTTC. This gives the protein CASSRGQSSGANVLTF.

J is TRBJ1-1 and V is TRBV7-9; D ambiguous. V gave up 5 bases and J gave up 6 bases, with 10 bases separating them. Germline V CDR1 and CDR2: SEHNR, FQNEAQ (reference sequence). The CDR3 length is 12 residues. In nucleotides, the CDR3 is TGTGCCAGCAGCGCAGGTGTCGCTGAAGCTTTCTTT. Translated: CASSAGVAEAFF. Combining the CDR3 with reference TRBV7-9 and TRBJ1-1 gives the whole variable domain DTGVSQNPRHKITKRGQNVTFRCDPISEHNRLYWYRQTLGQGPEFLTYFQNEAQLEKSRLLSDRFSAERPKGSFSTLEIQRTEQGDSAMYLCASSAGVAEAFFGQGTRLTVV.

V and J are TRBV5-1 and TRBJ1-1, with D possibly being TRBD1 (6 bases). CDR3 length equals 17 residues. V gave up 0 bases and J gave up 0 bases, with 15 bases separating them. Germline CDR1 and CDR2: SGHRS and YFSETQ. CDR3 loop: CASSLGGQRLLNTEAFF. The CDR3 bases are TGCGCCAGCAGCTTGGGCGGACAGAGACTTTTGAACACTGAAGCTTTCTTT.

V is TRBV6-6 and J is TRBJ2-5; maybe TRBD2 (7 bases). From germline, CDR1 is MNHNY and CDR2 SVGAGI (reference sequence). The CDR3 is 11 amino acids. V gave up 4 bases and J gave up 11 bases, with 11 bases separating them. The CDR3 nucleotides are TGTGCCAGCAGTTCGGGGGGCCTTCAGTACTTC. Protein: CASSSGGLQYF.

This sequence joins TRBV20-1 and TRBJ2-5; D unclear. The germline V gene has CDR1 DFQATT and CDR2 SNEGSKA (reference sequence). This CDR3 spans 11 amino acids. Trimming stripped 4 bases from V and 5 bases from J, with 8 bases between. The CDR3 DNA is TGCAGTGCTAAGTTTAGGGAGACCCAGTACTTC. It translates to CSAKFRETQYF.

This clone appeared a few times. The rearrangement links TRBV2 to TRBJ2-2; 12 bases are shared with TRBD2. The germline V gene has CDR1 SNHLY and CDR2 FYNNEI. This CDR3 region has 16 residues. J gave up 0 bases and V 9 bases, and 5 bases lay outside the gene matches. The DNA of the CDR3 is TGTGCCAGTAGACTAGCGGGGGTATCGAACACCGGGGAGCTGTTTTTT. It is translated as CASRLAGVSNTGELFF.

This clone appeared many times. This chain joins TRBV28 and TRBJ1-1; no definite D call. The CDR3 has 15 residues. The V gene lost 1 base and the J gene lost 1 base, with 10 bases spanning the gap. Germline CDR1 and CDR2: MDHEN and SYDVKM. This CDR3 is CASSLYIAENTEAFF. The DNA for the CDR3 is TGTGCCAGCAGTTTATACATTGCAGAGAACACTGAAGCTTTCTTT.

The chain uses TRBV9 and TRBJ1-1, with D perhaps TRBD1 (5 bases). Germline values: CDR1 SGDLS, CDR2 YYNGEE. The CDR3 has 16 residues. Trimming cost V 4 bases and J 3 bases, with 19 bases left between them. The CDR3: CASSSRTFRGDTEAFF. The CDR3 nucleotides are TGTGCCAGCAGCTCCAGGACTTTTCGGGGGGACACTGAAGCTTTCTTT.

This chain connects TRBV15 to TRBJ1-2; the D gene is possibly TRBD1 (5 bases). CDR3 length: 14 amino acids. Germline V lookup: CDR1 LNHNV, CDR2 YYDKDF (reference sequence). The ends were cut back, 0 bases at V and 7 bases at J, with 12 bases in the middle. CDR3 protein: CATSRDNGGRGYTF. The CDR3, as DNA: TGTGCCACCAGCAGAGATAACGGGGGTCGTGGCTACACCTTC. Together with reference TRBV15 and TRBJ1-2, the CDR3 gives the full variable domain: DAMVIQNPRYQVTQFGKPVTLSCSQTLNHNVMYWYQQKSSQAPKLLFHYYDKDFNNEADTPDNFQSRRPNTSFCFLDIRSPGLGDTAMYLCATSRDNGGRGYTFGSGTRLTVV.

A few counts support this clone. The rearrangement joins TRBV2 to TRBJ2-7, with a possible D match to TRBD1 (6 bases). CDR3 size: 14 residues. Per germline, CDR1 SNHLY and CDR2 FYNNEI. V gave up 3 bases and J gave up 2 bases, with 11 bases separating them. The CDR3 DNA follows: TGTGCCAGCAGTGAGCTCGACAGGCCCTACGAGCAGTACGTC. As protein: CASSELDRPYEQYV.

V gene TRBV19 combines with J gene TRBJ2-1; 8 positions match TRBD2. Germline V gene data show CDR1 as LNHDA and CDR2 as SQIVND (reference sequence). The V and J ends lost 5 bases and 2 bases, in that order; junction bases with no gene match: 5. This CDR3 region has 15 residues. The CDR3 nucleotides read TGTGCCAGTAGTGCGGCGCGGGGGGCCTACAATGAGCAGTTCTTC. Amino acids: CASSAARGAYNEQFF.

This clone appeared a few times. The genes are TRBV9 and TRBJ1-2; D gene unclear. This CDR3 is 10 amino acids long. V lost 4 bases, J lost 5 bases, and 3 bases lay in between. Germline lookup yields CDR1 SGDLS and CDR2 YYNGEE. The CDR3 region is CASSQYGYTF. The CDR3 nucleotides are TGTGCCAGCAGCCAATATGGCTACACCTTC.

This chain uses TRBV19 with TRBJ1-2; 7 bases fit TRBD1. J was trimmed by 4 bases and V by 9 bases; bases with no gene match: 14. The CDR3 is made up of 15 amino acids. Germline V gene data show CDR1 as LNHDA and CDR2 as SQIVND (reference sequence). The DNA for the CDR3 is TGTGCCAGCGCATCTACAGGGGCTTCAGGCTATGGCTACACCTTC. This translates into CASASTGASGYGYTF.

This clone was counted between two and nine times. The J gene is TRBJ2-3, the V gene TRBV6-6, with a weak D call TRBD1 (5 bases). This CDR3 comprises 14 residues. V was shortened by 2 bases and J by 1 base, with 7 bases between the two germline ends. Germline values: CDR1 MNHNY, CDR2 SVGAGI (reference sequence). The CDR3 loop reads CASSYGQRTDTQYF. The CDR3 DNA is TGTGCCAGCAGTTACGGACAACGCACAGATACGCAGTATTTT.

This clone was detected ten times or more. J is TRBJ1-2 and V is TRBV28, with D tentatively TRBD1 (5 bases). The CDR3 loop spans 13 amino acids. V was cut by 10 bases and J by 3 bases, with 15 bases left in between. Germline V lookup: CDR1 MDHEN, CDR2 SYDVKM. This CDR3 reads CATLYPGHYGYTF. The CDR3 DNA sequence: TGTGCCACCCTCTACCCGGGGCACTATGGCTACACCTTC.

V gene TRBV18 combines with J gene TRBJ1-2, with a tentative D call TRBD1 (6 bases). This CDR3 spans 13 amino acids. CDR1 KGHSH and CDR2 LQKENI come from the germline V gene. The V end was cut by 3 bases, the J end by 8 bases, with 13 bases between. This CDR3 reads CASSPRTGWGYTF. Here the CDR3 DNA reads TGTGCCAGCTCACCTCGAACAGGGTGGGGCTACACCTTC.

The chain couples TRBV9 to TRBJ2-2; TRBD2 matches 7 bases. The length of the CDR3 is 18 residues. Germline CDR1 SGDLS, CDR2 YYNGEE. The trim removed 3 bases at V and 0 bases at J, leaving 11 bases unmatched. The CDR3 protein is CASSEIPSGAANTGELFF. CDR3 DNA: TGTGCCAGCAGCGAGATTCCCAGCGGGGCCGCGAACACCGGGGAGCTGTTTTTT.